The rows below give T cell receptor beta chains drawn from one sample of a study of shared clonotypes between healthy human individuals. The method was immunoSEQ multiplex PCR; TCRdb's version includes in-frame clones alone and lacks a portion of them. The sample contains 700,000 to 950,000 clones, approximately 97% of which appear only once. Sequences were obtained from naive CD8+ T cells sorted from blood. These receptors were taken from a young man in good health. Each CDR3 is given with its conserved first and last residue. Each record gives: clone size, D gene, J gene, V gene, CDR3 DNA, CDR3 protein. D genes are given only for firm matches. A row's size may be missing; if present it is once, few, many or a size class.

-,-,TRBJ2-5,TRBV2,TGTGCCAGCAGTGTAGTAGGTCCGGAGACCCAGTACTTC,CASSVVGPETQYF
-,TRBD2,TRBJ2-1,TRBV14,TGTGCCAGCAGCCCCCTAGCGGGGACCCACTACAATGAGCAGTTCTTC,CASSPLAGTHYNEQFF
-,-,TRBJ1-1,TRBV19,TGTGCCAGTATAGCCCGGGAGGGGACTGAAGCTTTCTTT,CASIAREGTEAFF
once,TRBD2,TRBJ2-1,TRBV10-2,TGCGCCAGCAGAGGACTAGCGGGATCCTACAATGAGCAGTTCTTC,CASRGLAGSYNEQFF
-,-,TRBJ1-5,TRBV27,TGTGCCAGCAGTTTACAGGGAGGTGCGGGTCAGCCCCAGCATTTT,CASSLQGGAGQPQHF
-,TRBD2,TRBJ2-7,TRBV6-6,TGTGCCAGTAGCGGGAGTGCCTCCGAGCAGTACTTC,CASSGSASEQYF
-,TRBD2,TRBJ2-1,TRBV7-9,TGTGCCAGCAGCGAGCTAATTAGCGGGAGAGGGGATGAGCAGTTCTTC,CASSELISGRGDEQFF
-,TRBD2,TRBJ2-1,TRBV27,TGTGCCAGCAGTTGGGGTCCAGCGGGAGATGCTAATGAGCAGTTCTTC,CASSWGPAGDANEQFF
-,-,TRBJ2-1,TRBV29-1,TGCAGCGTCCCCCCCGAACTGGGCTCCTACAATGAGCAGTTCTTC,CSVPPELGSYNEQFF
-,TRBD2,TRBJ2-3,TRBV11-2,TGTGCCAGCAGCCCGGGGCTAGCGGGGAGCACAGATACGCAGTATTTT,CASSPGLAGSTDTQYF
-,TRBD2,TRBJ2-1,TRBV28,TGTGCCAGCAGCGCCATTAGTCCTACAGGAGGGACTAGCGGGAGATTTGGCTACAATGAGCAGTTCTTC,CASSAISPTGGTSGRFGYNEQFF
-,TRBD1,TRBJ2-7,TRBV2,TGTGCCAGCAGTGGGACAGGGGGCCTGTACGAGCAGTACTTC,CASSGTGGLYEQYF
-,TRBD2,TRBJ2-3,TRBV11-3,TGTGCCAGCAGCCAAACTAGCGGGAGGGTGGATACGCAGTATTTT,CASSQTSGRVDTQYF
-,-,TRBJ1-1,TRBV25-1,TGTGCCAGCAGTGAAGGCGATCAAGGGTTTCGGGAGGACACTGAAGCTTTCTTT,CASSEGDQGFREDTEAFF
once,TRBD1,TRBJ2-3,TRBV29-1,TGCAGCGTTGGGGGACAGCTTAGCACAGATACGCAGTATTTT,CSVGGQLSTDTQYF
-,TRBD1,TRBJ1-1,TRBV29-1,TGCAGCGTTGGGACAGGGGGGGACACTGAAGCTTTCTTT,CSVGTGGDTEAFF
-,TRBD2,TRBJ2-1,TRBV10-3,TGTGCCATTCAAGAAACCCCGGGACTAGGAAGGGGTGAGCAGTTCTTC,CAIQETPGLGRGEQFF
once,-,TRBJ2-7,TRBV4-3,TGCGCCAGCAGTCAAGTCTCGGCAGGCACCTACGAGCAGTACTTC,CASSQVSAGTYEQYF
-,-,TRBJ2-5,TRBV9,TGTGCCAGCAGCGGATCGAGTTGGAACTTC,CASSGSSWNF
-,TRBD2,TRBJ2-7,TRBV4-1,TGCGCCAGCTGCCAAGGACTAGCGGCCTCCTACGAGCAGTACTTC,CASCQGLAASYEQYF
-,-,TRBJ2-7,TRBV6-5,TGTGCCAGCAGTCCGGGAAGTAGCTACGAGCAGTACTTC,CASSPGSSYEQYF
-,-,TRBJ1-3,TRBV9,TGTGCCAGCCACCCCGGACGGTCCTCTGGAAACACCATATATTTT,CASHPGRSSGNTIYF
-,TRBD2,TRBJ2-7,TRBV9,TGTGCCAGCAGCGTAGGGGTCGGCGGGAGCTCCTACGAGCAGTACTTC,CASSVGVGGSSYEQYF
-,TRBD1,TRBJ2-3,TRBV7-9,TGTGCCAGCAGCCTCCCCGCCGGGACAGGGGACACAGATACGCAGTATTTT,CASSLPAGTGDTDTQYF
-,TRBD2,TRBJ2-7,TRBV5-1,TGCGCCAGCAGCGGGGGACTAGCGGGAGCAAGGTACGAGCAGTACTTC,CASSGGLAGARYEQYF
-,TRBD1,TRBJ2-3,TRBV18,TGTGCCAGCTCACCCGGGACAGGTTTGAATACGCAGTATTTT,CASSPGTGLNTQYF
-,-,TRBJ2-2,TRBV4-3,TGCGCCAGCAGCCAAGATATCGGGTACGGCACCGGGGAGCTGTTTTTT,CASSQDIGYGTGELFF
-,-,TRBJ1-5,TRBV9,TGTGCCAGCAGCGTAGGCGGAGGGAATCAGCCCCAGCATTTT,CASSVGGGNQPQHF
-,-,TRBJ2-2,TRBV7-9,TGTGCCAGCAGCTTAGGCCCTAGCGAGAGGACCGGGGAGCTGTTTTTT,CASSLGPSERTGELFF
-,-,TRBJ1-4,TRBV4-2,TGTGCCAGCAGACCCGAGGGCGGGGCTAATGAAAAACTGTTTTTT,CASRPEGGANEKLFF
once,TRBD2,TRBJ2-2,TRBV7-6,TGTGCCAGATATAGTAGGAGCGGGAGGGAGAACACCGGGGAGCTGTTTTTT,CARYSRSGRENTGELFF
-,-,TRBJ2-1,TRBV6-6,TGTGCCAGCAGTCTCTGGACAGAAGGAGACAATGAGCAGTTCTTC,CASSLWTEGDNEQFF
-,-,TRBJ2-3,TRBV2,TGTGCCAGCAGTTGGGCCTCCTTGGGCACAGATACGCAGTATTTT,CASSWASLGTDTQYF
-,-,TRBJ2-2,TRBV19,TGTGCCAGTAGTTGGAGGATCACCGGGGAGCTGTTTTTT,CASSWRITGELFF
-,TRBD2,TRBJ2-3,TRBV5-4,TGTGCCAGCAGCTTGGAGACTAGCGGGAGGGCCGCAGATACGCAGTATTTT,CASSLETSGRAADTQYF
-,-,TRBJ2-3,TRBV5-8,TGTGCCAGCAGCTTGGGCCCTAGAGGCACCCCAGATACGCAGTATTTT,CASSLGPRGTPDTQYF
-,-,TRBJ1-2,TRBV27,TGTGCCAGCAGTAAAGGACTGATCTATGGCTACACCTTC,CASSKGLIYGYTF
-,-,TRBJ2-7,TRBV6-1,TGTGCCAGCGGATCCGGGACCGGGGGTTCCTACGAGCAGTACTTC,CASGSGTGGSYEQYF
-,-,TRBJ1-4,TRBV5-4,TGTGCCAGCAGCCGTGATGAAAAACTGTTTTTT,CASSRDEKLFF
-,-,TRBJ2-5,TRBV5-1,TGCGCCAGCAGCCCCTCTCATCTGACAGTTAGGGAGACCCAGTACTTC,CASSPSHLTVRETQYF
-,-,TRBJ1-4,TRBV6-6,TGTGCCAGCAGCCATACAGGGATTTGGGCTAATGAAAAACTGTTTTTT,CASSHTGIWANEKLFF
-,TRBD2,TRBJ2-1,TRBV7-9,TGTGCCAGCAGGCAACCCGGGACTAGCGGGAGGGCCGAGGATGAGCAGTTCTTC,CASRQPGTSGRAEDEQFF
-,-,TRBJ1-5,TRBV7-9,TGTGCCAGCAGCGGGACCCCAGAGAATCAGCCCCAGCATTTT,CASSGTPENQPQHF
-,TRBD2,TRBJ2-3,TRBV9,TGTGCCAGCAGCGCTAGCGGGAGAGTCGCAGATACGCAGTATTTT,CASSASGRVADTQYF
once,-,TRBJ1-5,TRBV4-1,TGCGCCAGCAGCCAAGATAGTAGCCCCAATCAGCCCCAGCATTTT,CASSQDSSPNQPQHF
-,-,TRBJ1-3,TRBV4-3,TGCGCCAGCAGCCAAGAATCCGCGTTCTCTGGAAACACCATATATTTT,CASSQESAFSGNTIYF
-,-,TRBJ2-7,TRBV29-1,TGCAGCGTTGTAACGGGAGCGTCCTACGAGCAGTACTTC,CSVVTGASYEQYF
-,-,TRBJ2-5,TRBV21-1,TGTGCCAGCAGAAGACAGGGCCAGACCCAGTACTTC,CASRRQGQTQYF
-,TRBD2,TRBJ2-7,TRBV7-9,TGTGCCAGCAGCCCTCGGACTAGCGTATACGAGCAGTACTTC,CASSPRTSVYEQYF
-,-,TRBJ2-1,TRBV15,TGTGCCACCAGCGGCGCAGCGGGTCATGAGCAGTTCTTC,CATSGAAGHEQFF